These 3 T cell receptor beta chains were all obtained from the same sample, sequenced in a study of T cell repertoires in cytomegalovirus infection. These TCRs' antigens remain unknown. One entry per CDR3 protein results from TCRdb running MiXCR on the reads. The sample lists about 700,000 distinct CDR3 sequences; 33% were seen once. Here the sequenced sample was cultured PBMCs, taken from culture after CMV antigen stimulation. These receptors all stem from a human donor in good health (CMV status not recorded). Some clones in this sample may be carry-over from other donors' samples.

Here the CDR3 reads CSAREGLADDNEQFF. The CDR3, as DNA: TGCAGTGCTAGAGAGGGACTAGCGGACGACAATGAGCAGTTCTTC. J is TRBJ2-1 and V is TRBV20-1; TRBD2 matches at 11 bases. The ends lost 0 bases at V and 5 bases at J; junction bases unmatched: 3. CDR3 length: 15 residues. CDR1 DFQATT and CDR2 SNEGSKA come from the germline V gene (reference sequence).

This chain uses TRBV5-4 with TRBJ1-4, with D tentatively TRBD1 (5 bases). Trimming removed 4 bases at V and 0 bases at J, with 10 bases between. The CDR3 has 15 amino acids. Germline lookup yields CDR1 SGHNT and CDR2 YYREEE (reference sequence). The CDR3 DNA is TGTGCCAGCAGCATGGGGGGTTCAACTAATGAAAAACTGTTTTTT. Protein: CASSMGGSTNEKLFF.

The chain has TRBV20-1 and TRBJ2-7; a weak D match, TRBD2 (5 bases). CDR3 length: 14 amino acids. The V gene's germline CDR1 is DFQATT and CDR2 SNEGSKA (reference sequence). Trimming removed 2 bases from V and 2 bases from J, with 13 bases in between. The CDR3 nucleotides read TGCAGTGCTAGATCGGACTGGCGAACCTACGAGCAGTACTTC. Protein: CSARSDWRTYEQYF.